This TCR beta chain was sequenced in a study of control samples from healthy donors and cancer patients. This clone was seen a few times. The identical CDR3 is also encoded by other nucleotide sequences in the sample. There are 15 residues in the CDR3. V shed 0 bases and J shed 2 bases, with 9 bases lying between them. Germline V CDR1 and CDR2: SGHRS, YFSETQ. Data came from immunoSEQ multiplex PCR; TCRdb stores just in-frame clones and leaves some out. Of around 84,000 clones in the sample, roughly 82% were seen once. The sequence was collected from a man aged 55-75 years with head and neck cancer. The specimen sequenced was PBMCs. This chain joins TRBV5-1 and TRBJ2-1, with D hard to call. The CDR3 sequence is CASSLGGEAYNEQFF. DNA for the CDR3: TGCGCCAGCAGCTTGGGAGGAGAGGCCTACAATGAGCAGTTCTTC.